A selection of T cell receptor beta chains follows, all from one sample in a study of T cell responses to AZD1222 COVID-19 vaccine. Some clones are missing from TCRdb's copy, which holds only in-frame ones; the method was immunoSEQ multiplex PCR. The data contain 80,000 or so clones, 70% to 90% of them singletons. Here the sequenced sample was peripheral blood, taken on day 0 of AZD1222 vaccination. The receptors stem from an adult in good health. The CDR3 runs from the conserved cysteine through the conserved F or W. The order of the fields is J gene, V gene, CDR3 protein.

TRBJ1-2 TRBV2 CASSSTGPYGYTF
TRBJ2-1 TRBV7-8 CASSFDRVGQFF
TRBJ2-1 TRBV20-1 CSARWRREQFF
TRBJ1-2 TRBV2 CASPVPRQGYGYTF
TRBJ2-7 TRBV9 CASSVVVGSAQGDTYEQYF
TRBJ1-4 TRBV25-1 CASSEVGGGRANEKLFF
TRBJ2-1 TRBV19 CASSIESHLDEQFF
TRBJ1-1 TRBV7-8 CASSTNRNTEAFF
TRBJ1-3 TRBV14 CASSQDRLSGNTIYF
TRBJ1-1 TRBV6-1 CASSDLRAGTEAFF
TRBJ2-1 TRBV30 CAWSVNNNEQFF
TRBJ2-5 TRBV18 CASSPLPQGGETQYF
TRBJ2-3 TRBV11-1 CASSSRDLATDTQYF
TRBJ1-1 TRBV19 CASTDNPGLRNTEAFF
TRBJ2-3 TRBV5-4 CASSPLAGGTYTQYF
TRBJ2-3 TRBV19 CASSIPGYGTDTQYF
TRBJ1-2 TRBV4-3 CASSQDLNNYGYTF
TRBJ1-2 TRBV6-1 CASSEAWGLGYGYTF
TRBJ2-3 TRBV4-2 CASSQEQGAGDTQYF
TRBJ1-1 TRBV7-9 CASSLNWDGNTEAFF
TRBJ2-7 TRBV24-1 CATSEPRTSLSEQYF
TRBJ2-7 TRBV27 CAIKDRRSSYEQYF
TRBJ1-1 TRBV12-5 CASGLGGQRNEAFF